The 30 T cell receptor beta chains given below trace back to one sample, sequenced in a study of CD8 T cells in ankylosing spondylitis. Antigens for these TCRs are unknown. The study, taken as a whole, reports: Made up of 7 to 9 highly homologous variants, a TCR beta motif appeared characteristic of ankylosing spondylitis blood.

TCRdb called the 5' RACE reads again in MiXCR, with one record for every CDR3 protein. The sample lists tens of thousands of distinct CDR3 sequences; around 8.5% were seen once. The sequencing input was blood, either unsorted or a sorted T cell fraction (not recorded which). The receptors shown here come from a male donor with ankylosing spondylitis.

Many counts were recorded for this clonotype. This chain joins TRBV12-3 or TRBV12-4 and TRBJ2-2; 11 nucleotides agree with TRBD2. With V trimmed by 7 bases and J by 5 bases, 12 bases remained unmatched. The CDR3 extends over 17 amino acids. This chain's CDR3 is CASIGMGLAVLTGELFF. In DNA, the CDR3 is TGTGCCAGCATAGGAATGGGACTAGCGGTACTTACCGGGGAGCTGTTTTTT.

The rearrangement joins TRBV10-3 to TRBJ1-2; 8 nucleotides agree with TRBD1. V lost 7 bases, J lost 1 base, and 5 bases stayed unmatched. CDR3 length: 14 residues. Germline CDR1 reads ENHRY; CDR2 reads SYGVKD. DNA of the CDR3: TGTGCCATCATGGAGGACAGGGATAACTATGGCTACACCTTC. Protein: CAIMEDRDNYGYTF.

This clonotype was observed a handful of times. The J gene is TRBJ2-1, the V gene TRBV9; 8 bases are shared with TRBD2. The junction had 3 bases not matched to a gene; V was cut back by 1 base and J by 0 bases. In germline, CDR1 is SGDLS, CDR2 YYNGEE. The CDR3 contains 16 residues. In DNA form, the CDR3 reads TGTGCCAGCAGCGTACCCAGCGGGAGCTCCTACAATGAGCAGTTCTTC. It translates to CASSVPSGSSYNEQFF.

This clonotype occurred many times. Here the CDR3 reads CASSFGREQFF. The CDR3 DNA follows: TGTGCCAGCAGTTTCGGGCGTGAGCAGTTCTTC. This sequence joins TRBV27 and TRBJ2-1; D is ambiguous. Deletions cut 3 bases from V and 9 bases from J, with 6 bases between. Germline loops: CDR1 MNHEY, CDR2 SMNVEV (reference sequence). This CDR3 comprises 11 residues.

This chain uses TRBV5-6 with TRBJ2-7; D possibly corresponds to TRBD1 (5 bases). Trimming pared 2 bases from V and 4 bases from J, leaving 13 bases between. CDR1 and CDR2 (germline): SGHDT, YYEEEE. This CDR3 has 14 amino acids. The DNA for the CDR3 is TGTGCCAGCAGCTTAGGGGATGTGTGGTACGAGCAGTACGTC. As protein: CASSLGDVWYEQYV.

This clonotype was seen at least ten times. This chain joins TRBV7-2 and TRBJ2-5; 10 nucleotides align to TRBD2. This CDR3 is 16 amino acids long. V lost 1 base to trimming and J lost 1 base; unmatched junction nucleotides: 3. Looked up from germline, CDR1 is SGHTA and CDR2 is FQGNSA. The CDR3 DNA sequence: TGTGCCAGCAGCTTAGTGAGCGGGAGGGCCCAAGAGACCCAGTACTTC. Residues: CASSLVSGRAQETQYF.

This clonotype appeared many times. The CDR3 protein is CASSYPPEGEEETQYF. The CDR3 DNA reads as TGTGCCAGCAGTTACCCCCCTGAGGGAGAAGAAGAGACCCAGTACTTC. The chain has TRBV28 and TRBJ2-5; the D gene is possibly TRBD2 (5 bases). This CDR3 region has 16 residues. Germline CDR1 is MDHEN and CDR2 is SYDVKM. Trimming stripped 4 bases from V and 3 bases from J, with 18 bases between. The full variable domain, in which reference TRBV28 and TRBJ2-5 provide the parts outside the CDR3, is DVKVTQSSRYLVKRTGEKVFLECVQDMDHENMFWYRQDPGLGLRLIYFSYDVKMKEKGDIPEGYSVSREKKERFSLILESASTNQTSMYLCASSYPPEGEEETQYFGPGTRLLVL.

This chain links TRBV12-3 or TRBV12-4 with TRBJ1-2; D unresolved. The CDR3 is 13 amino acids. The V end lost 3 bases, the J end lost 2 bases, and 7 bases lay between the germline ends. CDR3 in amino acids: CASSFGRNYGYTF. In nucleotides, the CDR3 is TGTGCCAGCAGTTTCGGCAGGAACTATGGCTACACCTTC.

This clonotype was detected only a few times. CDR3 loop: CASTSRFPETQYF. The CDR3, as DNA: TGTGCCAGCACCAGTAGATTTCCGGAGACCCAGTACTTC. The chain has TRBV27 and TRBJ2-5; D gene ambiguous. The CDR3 is made up of 13 amino acids. CDR1 is MNHEY and CDR2 is SMNVEV in the germline V gene (reference sequence). The V end lost 7 bases, the J end lost 5 bases, and 14 bases lay between the germline ends.

This clonotype was seen many times. The chain joins TRBV6-5 to TRBJ1-5; no reliable D call. This CDR3 spans 15 amino acids. CDR1 and CDR2 from the germline V gene are MNHEY and SVGAGI. Trimming pared 0 bases from V and 4 bases from J, leaving 10 bases between. CDR3 nucleotides: TGTGCCAGCAGTTACTCAGGACCGGGTAATCAGCCCCAGCATTTT. This gives the protein CASSYSGPGNQPQHF.

This clonotype has at least ten counts. The rearrangement links TRBV29-1 to TRBJ1-5; D uncertain. Germline V gene data show CDR1 as SQVTM and CDR2 as ANQGSEA. The V gene lost 3 bases and the J gene lost 3 bases, with 9 bases spanning the gap. The length of the CDR3 is 13 residues. The CDR3 spells CSVEEGFNQPQHF. DNA for the CDR3: TGCAGCGTTGAGGAGGGATTCAATCAGCCCCAGCATTTT. Using reference TRBV29-1 and TRBJ1-5 for the parts outside the CDR3, the full variable domain is SAVISQKPSRDICQRGTSLTIQCQVDSQVTMMFWYRQQPGQSLTLIATANQGSEATYESGFVIDKFPISRPNLTFSTLTVSNMSPEDSSIYLCSVEEGFNQPQHFGDGTRLSIL.

The V and J genes are TRBV11-2 and TRBJ1-2; D is uncertain. The CDR3 totals 11 residues. Deletions cut 3 bases from V and 13 bases from J, with 12 bases between. From germline, CDR1 is SGHAT and CDR2 FQNNGV. CDR3 coding DNA: TGTGCCAGCAGCTTCGGTACGGACGGCACCTTC. The encoded protein is CASSFGTDGTF.

In this sample, this clonotype turned up many times. J is TRBJ2-2 and V is TRBV27; D could derive from TRBD1 or TRBD2 (6 bases each). Per germline, CDR1 MNHEY and CDR2 SMNVEV (reference sequence). This CDR3 contains 14 residues. Trimming removed 11 bases at V and 5 bases at J, with 18 bases between. CDR3 sequence (DNA): TGTGCCGTCTCTCTGGGGGGCGGGACCGGGGAGCTGTTTTTT. Translating gives CAVSLGGGTGELFF.

The chain combines TRBV2 with TRBJ2-7; D is perhaps TRBD1 (6 bases). CDR3 size: 15 residues. CDR1 is SNHLY, CDR2 FYNNEI, per germline. V dropped 3 bases and J dropped 3 bases, with 15 bases sitting between them. The CDR3 coding sequence is TGTGCCAGCAGTGAGCTGCAGGGGCTAAACTACGAGCAGTACTTC. It translates to CASSELQGLNYEQYF.

There are many counts of this clonotype. V gene TRBV11-2 combines with J gene TRBJ1-5; D gene unclear. The CDR3 covers 15 residues. V gave up 0 bases and J gave up 3 bases, with 9 bases separating them. Germline values: CDR1 SGHAT, CDR2 FQNNGV. The DNA for the CDR3 is TGTGCCAGCAGCTTAGACTCGGGCTCCAATCAGCCCCAGCATTTT. Protein sequence: CASSLDSGSNQPQHF.

V usage is TRBV6-1 and J usage is TRBJ1-1; D ambiguous. The CDR3 runs 14 residues. Germline-derived CDR1 and CDR2 are MNHNS and SASEGT. V shed 4 bases and J shed 4 bases, with 13 bases lying between them. The CDR3: CASSVQSGGTEAFF. The CDR3 nucleotides are TGTGCCAGCAGTGTCCAATCGGGCGGCACTGAAGCTTTCTTT.

Ten or more counts support this clonotype. The chain uses TRBV12-3 or TRBV12-4 and TRBJ2-2, with D possibly matching TRBD2 (6 bases). The V and J ends lost 1 base and 5 bases respectively, with 11 bases between them. The CDR3 extends over 15 amino acids. This CDR3 is CASSLGRASTGELFF. CDR3 nucleotide sequence: TGTGCCAGCAGTTTAGGGAGGGCCTCAACCGGGGAGCTGTTTTTT.

Ten or more counts support this clonotype. This chain's CDR3 is CASSGDKHNEQFF. The CDR3 DNA sequence: TGTGCCAGCAGCGGGGACAAACACAATGAGCAGTTCTTC. The chain couples TRBV9 to TRBJ2-1; perhaps TRBD1 as D (6 bases). In germline, CDR1 is SGDLS, CDR2 YYNGEE. The CDR3 has 13 residues. Trimming pared 3 bases from V and 5 bases from J, leaving 9 bases between. Variable domain in full (rest from reference TRBV9 and TRBJ2-1): DSGVTQTPKHLITATGQRVTLRCSPRSGDLSVYWYQQSLDQGLQFLIQYYNGEERAKGNILERFSAQQFPDLHSELNLSSLELGDSALYFCASSGDKHNEQFFGPGTRLTVL.

The chain has TRBV4-2 and TRBJ1-5; D gene ambiguous. Germline V gene lookup returns CDR1 LGHNA and CDR2 YNFKEQ. The germline V and J ends were trimmed by 0 bases and 11 bases, with 17 bases remaining between them. CDR3 size: 15 residues. This CDR3 is CASSQDGPAGSAQHF. CDR3 nucleotide sequence: TGTGCCAGCAGCCAAGATGGGCCAGCGGGTTCGGCCCAGCATTTT.

This clonotype was detected ten times or more. The chain has TRBV29-1 and TRBJ2-3, with no clear D. With 1 base removed from V and 2 bases from J, the gap between germline ends came to 13 bases. Germline loops: CDR1 SQVTM, CDR2 ANQGSEA. The CDR3 has 15 residues. The CDR3 protein is CSVEGSGRPTDTQYF. The DNA of the CDR3 is TGCAGCGTTGAAGGGTCCGGAAGGCCCACAGATACGCAGTATTTT.

This clonotype was seen many times. J is TRBJ2-2 and V is TRBV20-1; 7 bases line up with TRBD1. Germline V gene sequence: CDR1 DFQATT, CDR2 SNEGSKA (reference sequence). Trimming at V came to 5 bases and at J to 3 bases, leaving 12 bases not matched to a gene. The CDR3 extends over 16 amino acids. The CDR3 bases are TGCAGTGCTCTCGACAGGGAATCGTCGTACACCGGGGAGCTGTTTTTT. This sequence encodes CSALDRESSYTGELFF.

This sequence joins TRBV29-1 and TRBJ2-1; TRBD2 is a possible D gene (5 bases). CDR1 and CDR2 (germline): SQVTM, ANQGSEA. This CDR3 contains 13 residues. Trimming pared 4 bases from V and 4 bases from J, leaving 11 bases between. This chain's CDR3 is CSVVLRDYNEQFF. The DNA for the CDR3 is TGCAGCGTTGTGTTACGGGATTACAATGAGCAGTTCTTC.

The gene calls are TRBV12-3 or TRBV12-4 and TRBJ2-2, with 8 nucleotides matching TRBD1. The CDR3 loop spans 17 amino acids. V was clipped by 5 bases and J by 2 bases; unmatched bases: 10. As DNA, the CDR3 is TGTGCCAGCAGTGTACCGGGACAGGAGATAAACACCGGGGAGCTGTTTTTT. Translation: CASSVPGQEINTGELFF.

There are a few counts of this clonotype. The chain carries TRBV27 and TRBJ1-5; no reliable D call. Deletions cut 0 bases from V and 5 bases from J, with 11 bases between. CDR3 size: 15 residues. Germline lookup yields CDR1 MNHEY and CDR2 SMNVEV (reference sequence). CDR3 coding DNA: TGTGCCAGCAGTTTATCGCTGGGTACTCATCAGCCCCAGCATTTT. Its protein product is CASSLSLGTHQPQHF.

The chain uses TRBV27 and TRBJ2-7, with a tentative D call TRBD2 (6 bases). V dropped 6 bases and J dropped 9 bases, with 12 bases sitting between them. The CDR3 contains 11 residues. CDR1 and CDR2 (germline): MNHEY, SMNVEV (reference sequence). In DNA, the CDR3 is TGTGCCAGCAGAAGCGGGCTGGGGCAGTACTTC. It specifies CASRSGLGQYF.

This clonotype was seen only a few times. This chain links TRBV20-1 with TRBJ2-7, with D possibly TRBD1 on 5 matching bases. Germline-derived CDR1 and CDR2 are DFQATT and SNEGSKA (reference sequence). The germline V and J ends were trimmed by 0 bases and 4 bases, with 22 bases remaining between them. The CDR3 is 17 amino acids. For the CDR3, the DNA is TGCAGTGCTAGAGATATGGGCCCGGCAGGGCGGATGTACGAGCAGTACTTC. Its translation is CSARDMGPAGRMYEQYF.

This chain uses TRBV10-1 with TRBJ2-7; 9 bases align to TRBD1. CDR3 length: 15 amino acids. Germline loops: CDR1 WNHNN, CDR2 SYGVQD (reference sequence). V gave up 4 bases and J gave up 6 bases; unmatched junction bases: 10. The CDR3 coding sequence is TGCGCCAGCAGTGTGGGGACAGGGTTCCGCGGCGAGCAGTACTTC. Translating gives CASSVGTGFRGEQYF.

A remark on this clonotype: One end of the junction is discordant with germline, which a read error may explain. The chain recombines TRBV25-1 with TRBJ1-6, with TRBD1 matching over 8 bases. From germline, CDR1 is MGHDK and CDR2 SYGVNS. The CDR3 runs 16 residues. The CDR3 region is CASTSRGQALNSLLHF. For the CDR3, the DNA is TGTGCCAGCACCTCGAGGGGACAGGCCTTGAATTCACTCCTCCACTTT.

Ten or more counts support this clonotype. J is TRBJ2-2 and V is TRBV6-2 or TRBV6-3; no clear D gene. V was clipped by 3 bases and J by 6 bases, with 5 bases between them. This CDR3 comprises 12 residues. Germline loops: CDR1 MNHEY, CDR2 SVGEGT. CDR3 bases: TGTGCCAGCAGTTATCGTCCCGGGGAGCTGTTTTTT. The encoded protein is CASSYRPGELFF.

This clonotype was observed at least ten times. This chain links TRBV27 with TRBJ2-1; 9 bases fit TRBD2. Trimming cost V 11 bases and J 8 bases; bases outside gene matches: 7. CDR1 and CDR2 (germline): MNHEY, SMNVEV (reference sequence). The CDR3 runs to 12 residues. The CDR3 DNA follows: TGTGCCTCTAGCGGGATGGATGATGAGCAGTTCTTC. Protein: CASSGMDDEQFF.